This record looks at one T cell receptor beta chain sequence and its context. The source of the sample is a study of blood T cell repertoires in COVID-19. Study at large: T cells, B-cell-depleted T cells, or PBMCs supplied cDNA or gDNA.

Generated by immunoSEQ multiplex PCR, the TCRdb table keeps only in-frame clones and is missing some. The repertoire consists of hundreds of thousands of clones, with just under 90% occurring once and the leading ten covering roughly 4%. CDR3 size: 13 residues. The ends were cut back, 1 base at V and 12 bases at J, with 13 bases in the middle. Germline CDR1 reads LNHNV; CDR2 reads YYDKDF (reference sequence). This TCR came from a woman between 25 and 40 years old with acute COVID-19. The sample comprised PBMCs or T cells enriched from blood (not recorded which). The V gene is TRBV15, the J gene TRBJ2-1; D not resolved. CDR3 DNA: TGTGCCACCAGCAGAGTGCTACCGGTCGGGCAGTTCTTC. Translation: CATSRVLPVGQFF.